This is a list of T cell receptor beta chains from one sample in a study of blood T cell repertoires in COVID-19. The data were produced by immunoSEQ multiplex PCR, yet TCRdb's version contains in-frame clones alone and is incomplete. The table has roughly 230,000 clones, roughly 84% seen once. Sequencing input: peripheral blood. These receptors were collected from a woman in her 50s with acute or convalescent COVID-19. CDR3s include the opening cysteine and the closing phenylalanine or tryptophan. The order of the fields is clone size, J gene, V gene, D gene, CDR3 protein, CDR3 DNA. D genes are given only for firm matches. Clone size, where shown, is once, few, many, or a class for clones that have expanded.

NA | TRBJ2-7 | TRBV3-1/TRBV3-2 | TRBD1 | CASSPRQGDSYEQYF | TGTGCCAGCAGCCCGAGACAGGGGGACTCCTACGAGCAGTACTTC
NA | TRBJ1-2 | TRBV30 | NA | CAWSRPGGWDTFYGYTF | TGTGCCTGGAGTCGCCCCGGGGGGTGGGACACCTTCTATGGCTACACCTTC
NA | TRBJ1-1 | TRBV6-5 | NA | CASRAGLTNTEAFF | TGTGCCAGCAGAGCAGGACTAACGAACACTGAAGCTTTCTTT
once | TRBJ2-3 | TRBV2 | NA | CASSGGEADTQYF | TGTGCCAGTAGCGGAGGGGAGGCAGATACGCAGTATTTT
NA | TRBJ2-2 | TRBV11-3 | TRBD2 | CASSSTGLAGGPGTGELFF | TGTGCCAGCAGCTCGACGGGACTAGCGGGAGGGCCGGGGACCGGGGAGCTGTTTTTT
NA | TRBJ1-6 | TRBV6-2/TRBV6-3 | NA | CASSYDRVNSPLHF | TGTGCCAGCAGTTACGACAGAGTAAATTCACCCCTCCACTTT
NA | TRBJ1-4 | TRBV10-3 | TRBD1 | CATGTGLPGATNEKLFF | TGTGCCACAGGGACAGGGCTCCCGGGGGCGACTAATGAAAAACTGTTTTTT
NA | TRBJ2-2 | TRBV7-2 | NA | CASSLNTGELFF | TGTGCCAGCAGCCTTAACACCGGGGAGCTGTTTTTT
NA | TRBJ2-3 | TRBV7-9 | TRBD2 | CASSSIAGVTDTQYF | TGTGCCAGCAGCTCCATAGCGGGGGTCACAGATACGCAGTATTTT
NA | TRBJ2-7 | TRBV19 | NA | CASSRALANPYEKQYF | TGTGCCAGTAGTAGGGCTCTAGCGAACCCCTACGAAAAGCAGTACTTC
NA | TRBJ2-7 | TRBV7-8 | TRBD1 | CASSPLRGQAYEQYF | TGTGCCAGCAGCCCCCTTCGGGGACAGGCCTACGAGCAGTACTTC
once | TRBJ2-3 | TRBV4-3 | TRBD2 | CASSHGAGGQDTQYF | TGCGCCAGCAGCCACGGAGCGGGGGGGCAAGATACGCAGTATTTT
NA | TRBJ2-3 | TRBV7-2 | TRBD2 | CASSLSGTTDTQYF | TGTGCCAGCAGCTTAAGCGGGACCACAGATACGCAGTATTTT
NA | TRBJ1-1 | TRBV28 | TRBD1 | CASSPGQPNTEAFF | TGTGCCAGCAGCCCGGGACAGCCGAACACTGAAGCTTTCTTT
NA | TRBJ1-1 | TRBV2 | NA | CASSESPAGTEAFF | TGTGCCAGCAGTGAGTCCCCGGCGGGCACTGAAGCTTTCTTT
NA | TRBJ2-1 | TRBV6-5 | NA | CASSYGGNEQFF | TGTGCCAGCAGTTATGGGGGGAATGAGCAGTTCTTC
NA | TRBJ2-3 | TRBV30 | NA | CAWSELRLSTDTQYF | TGTGCCTGGAGTGAGTTGCGGCTCAGCACAGATACGCAGTATTTT
NA | TRBJ2-2 | TRBV24-1 | TRBD1 | CATGPWTGGSGELFF | TGTGCCACGGGCCCATGGACAGGGGGTTCCGGGGAGCTGTTTTTT
NA | TRBJ2-5 | TRBV4-3 | TRBD2 | CASSQDTLAGRETQYF | TGCGCCAGCAGCCAAGATACGCTAGCGGGGCGGGAGACCCAGTACTTC
NA | TRBJ1-2 | TRBV28 | TRBD1 | CASSLDLSRQGEVYTF | TGTGCCAGCAGTTTAGATCTAAGTCGGCAGGGGGAGGTCTACACCTTC
few | TRBJ1-2 | TRBV19 | NA | CASSIGGGSANYGYTF | TGTGCCAGTAGTATTGGGGGGGGCAGCGCTAACTATGGCTACACCTTC
few | TRBJ2-2 | TRBV19 | TRBD2 | CASSKWTSGRAGTGELFF | TGTGCCAGTAGTAAATGGACTAGCGGGAGGGCCGGAACCGGGGAGCTGTTTTTT
NA | TRBJ2-7 | TRBV29-1 | NA | CSVEAWQPSDSYEQYF | TGCAGCGTTGAAGCCTGGCAACCCTCCGACTCCTACGAGCAGTACTTC
NA | TRBJ2-5 | TRBV13 | TRBD2 | CASSSGLAGYQETQYF | TGTGCCAGCAGCTCCGGACTAGCGGGCTACCAAGAGACCCAGTACTTC
NA | TRBJ1-3 | TRBV18 | NA | CASSPLTRASGNTIYF | TGTGCCAGCTCACCACTGACGAGGGCCTCTGGAAACACCATATATTTT
NA | TRBJ2-4 | TRBV29-1 | TRBD1 | CSVVPTGGENIQYF | TGCAGCGTTGTCCCGACAGGGGGGGAAAACATTCAGTACTTC
NA | TRBJ2-3 | TRBV2 | TRBD2 | CASSEVAGGGTDTQYF | TGTGCCAGCAGTGAAGTGGCGGGGGGGGGCACAGATACGCAGTATTTT
NA | TRBJ2-1 | TRBV7-2 | TRBD2 | CASSIDSGRAGEQFF | TGTGCCAGCAGCATAGATAGCGGGAGGGCAGGTGAGCAGTTCTTC
NA | TRBJ1-2 | TRBV5-1 | TRBD1 | CASSETGGFVGYTF | TGCGCCAGCAGCGAGACAGGGGGGTTTGTTGGCTACACCTTC
NA | TRBJ1-1 | TRBV6-2/TRBV6-3 | TRBD1 | CASSLDRVRRAFF | TGTGCCAGCAGCCTCGACAGGGTTCGGCGGGCTTTCTTT
once | TRBJ1-2 | TRBV28 | NA | CASGLLYGYTF | TGTGCCAGCGGCCTCCTCTATGGCTACACCTTC
NA | TRBJ1-1 | TRBV27 | NA | CASSWALNTEAFF | TGTGCCAGCAGTTGGGCCCTGAACACTGAAGCTTTCTTT
few | TRBJ1-1 | TRBV19 | NA | CARETEFAEAFF | TGTGCCAGGGAGACGGAATTTGCTGAAGCTTTCTTT
NA | TRBJ2-5 | TRBV4-1 | TRBD1 | CASSQQGAGETQYF | TGCGCCAGCAGCCAACAGGGGGCCGGAGAGACCCAGTACTTC
once | TRBJ1-5 | TRBV5-1 | TRBD1 | CASSPGTEYQPQHF | TGCGCCAGCAGCCCCGGGACAGAGTACCAGCCCCAGCATTTT
NA | TRBJ2-7 | TRBV6-5 | NA | CASRRQRSSYEQYF | TGTGCCAGCAGAAGACAGAGAAGCTCCTACGAGCAGTACTTC
once | TRBJ2-7 | TRBV7-9 | NA | CASNNPSNRAHEQYF | TGTGCCAGCAACAACCCATCGAACAGGGCCCACGAGCAGTACTTC
NA | TRBJ1-6 | TRBV25-1 | NA | CASSEYLAAGDSPLHF | TGTGCCAGCAGTGAATATTTAGCTGCCGGGGATTCACCCCTCCACTTT
NA | TRBJ2-3 | TRBV6-4 | TRBD2 | CASSMGSGSADTQYF | TGTGCCAGCAGCATGGGTAGCGGGAGTGCAGATACGCAGTATTTT
NA | TRBJ1-5 | TRBV28 | NA | CASRQLNQPQHF | TGTGCCAGTCGACAGCTCAATCAGCCCCAGCATTTT
NA | TRBJ1-1 | TRBV12-3/TRBV12-4 | NA | CASSRQANTEAFF | TGTGCCAGCAGTAGACAGGCGAACACTGAAGCTTTCTTT